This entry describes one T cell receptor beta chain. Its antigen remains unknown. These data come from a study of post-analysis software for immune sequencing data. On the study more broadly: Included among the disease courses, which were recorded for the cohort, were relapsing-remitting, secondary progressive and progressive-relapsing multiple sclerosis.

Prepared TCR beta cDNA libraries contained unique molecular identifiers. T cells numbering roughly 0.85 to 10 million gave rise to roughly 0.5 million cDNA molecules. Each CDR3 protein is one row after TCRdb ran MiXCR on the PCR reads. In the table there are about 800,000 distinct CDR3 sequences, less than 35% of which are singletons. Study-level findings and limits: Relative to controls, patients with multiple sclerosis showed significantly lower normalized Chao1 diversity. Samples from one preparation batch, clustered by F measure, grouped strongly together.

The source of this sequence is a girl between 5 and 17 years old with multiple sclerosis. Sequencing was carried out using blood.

CDR3 protein: CATAPNRGANYGYTF. Written as DNA, the CDR3 is TGTGCCACCGCTCCCAACAGGGGAGCTAACTATGGCTACACCTTC. The rearrangement links TRBV2 to TRBJ1-2; TRBD1 aligns across 7 bases. Unmatched junction bases numbered 11, after V lost 10 bases and J lost 0 bases. Germline V gene data show CDR1 as SNHLY and CDR2 as FYNNEI. The CDR3 is 15 residues long.